Listed below are T cell receptor beta chains from one sample, sequenced in a study of T cell responses to AZD1222 COVID-19 vaccine. Some clones are missing from TCRdb's copy, which holds only in-frame ones; the method was immunoSEQ multiplex PCR. The table lists 150,000 to 200,000 clones, about 85% of them singletons. This specimen consisted of peripheral blood, obtained on day 0 of AZD1222 vaccination. These receptors all stem from an adult in good health. CDR3s include the opening cysteine and the closing phenylalanine or tryptophan. D genes are given only for firm matches.

>TRBD2|TRBV7-9|TRBJ2-1|18
CASSLEGVGLAGDVEQFF
>.|TRBV30|TRBJ1-5|13
CAWSVDSNQPQHF
>.|TRBV6-1|TRBJ2-7|14
CASSEAAPSWEQYF
>TRBD2|TRBV15|TRBJ2-7|15
CATSRTSGASYEQYF
>TRBD2|TRBV2|TRBJ2-5|14
CASSSGRAAETQYF
>.|TRBV7-2|TRBJ1-4|14
CASSYGGGNEKLFF
>TRBD1|TRBV15|TRBJ2-1|13
CATSTGQDFKQFF
>.|TRBV7-9|TRBJ2-5|14
CASSLTGVKETQYF
>TRBD1|TRBV3-1/TRBV3-2|TRBJ1-3|16
CASRPGQGGIGNTIYF
>.|TRBV28|TRBJ2-2|14
CASSLPRDTGELFF
>.|TRBV19|TRBJ1-5|14
CASSMVPEGQPQHF
>.|TRBV7-2|TRBJ1-2|16
CASSLGGAGEGYGYTF
>TRBD1|TRBV6-1|TRBJ1-6|15
CASSEGGQGSATLHF
>.|TRBV18|TRBJ2-5|13
CASSPWEEETQYF
>TRBD1|TRBV29-1|TRBJ2-2|15
CSATLDRVRTGELFF
>.|TRBV18|TRBJ1-5|14
CASSPTGINQPQHF
>.|TRBV5-1|TRBJ1-5|16
CASSNAGPFSNQPQHF
>.|TRBV15|TRBJ1-2|15
CATSPGATSGYGYTF
>TRBD1|TRBV7-9|TRBJ2-1|16
CASSLTLDRAHNEQFF
>TRBD1|TRBV7-3|TRBJ2-7|15
CASSFMGTGGSEQYF
>.|TRBV6-5|TRBJ2-5|12
CASRPRQETQYF
>TRBD1|TRBV2|TRBJ1-2|12
CASGQGLYGYTF
>.|TRBV7-6|TRBJ1-1|18
CASSSDRAPNSVHTEAFF
>TRBD1|TRBV19|TRBJ1-1|14
CASRPTGGITEAFF
>.|TRBV27|TRBJ1-2|13
CASSLSTGYGYTF
>TRBD2|TRBV5-1|TRBJ2-1|16
CASSWSLAGSYNEQFF
>.|TRBV9|TRBJ1-1|14
CASRRGQQNTEAFF
>.|TRBV30|TRBJ2-3|14
CAWGSGPGTDTQYF
>.|TRBV18|TRBJ2-7|12
CASSLESYEQYF
>TRBD2|TRBV27|TRBJ2-1|18
CASSLRTSGRALWNEQFF
>.|TRBV6-5|TRBJ1-5|15
CASLSAGSGRPSQHF
>.|TRBV7-9|TRBJ1-2|13
CASSLGHINGYTF
>.|TRBV10-2|TRBJ1-5|15
CASSESGGRNQPQHF
>TRBD2|TRBV9|TRBJ2-1|14
CASSARLAGDEQFF
>TRBD1|TRBV5-1|TRBJ1-1|14
CASSWGQGASEAFF
>.|TRBV2|TRBJ1-5|14
CASSSQHANQPQHF
>.|TRBV5-6|TRBJ1-4|16
CASSFGQISTNEKLFF
>TRBD2|TRBV7-9|TRBJ2-7|11
CAAGDPYEQYF
>TRBD1|TRBV27|TRBJ2-5|16
CASIHRPRTGAETQYF
>.|TRBV27|TRBJ1-2|17
CASSSEGISTGNYGYTF
>.|TRBV5-4|TRBJ1-1|14
CASSHRQVGTEAFF